This T cell receptor beta chain originates from a study of memory CD4+ T cells and cytomegalovirus serostatus. Study findings and constraints: CD4+ memory repertoires contained about 40% of the roughly 160 reported CMV TCRbeta sequences.

This CDR3 has 15 residues. Losses at the gene ends were 6 bases for V and 4 bases for J; bases not matched to a gene: 10. Germline V gives CDR1 LNHDA, CDR2 SQIVND (reference sequence). The sort gate was single viable CD3+CD4+CD8-CD45RO+ cells for memory CD4+ T cells. Positive selection with CD4 microbeads enriched total CD4+ T cells. Remarks on this clone: Antigen: not known.

Original handling: Out-of-frame sequences were removed, leaving a few million distinct TCRbeta sequences. Clones were read by immunoSEQ multiplex PCR, and TCRdb kept only the in-frame ones, dropping some. V and J calls and clone size follow that table, whereas D and trimming were derived from the DNA. The table shows under 35,000 clones, with roughly three quarters occurring only once. This sequence joins TRBV19 and TRBJ2-5; TRBD2 matches at 8 bases. Sequencing was carried out using memory CD4+ T cells from blood. The TCR sequence derives from an adult in good health and CMV-seronegative. The CDR3 is CASSSTGGGRETQYF. As DNA, the CDR3 is TGTGCCAGTAGCTCTACGGGAGGGGGTCGAGAGACCCAGTACTTC. The full variable domain, rest sourced from reference TRBV19 and TRBJ2-5, is DGGITQSPKYLFRKEGQNVTLSCEQNLNHDAMYWYRQDPGQGLRLIYYSQIVNDFQKGDIAEGYSVSREKKESFPLTVTSAQKNPTAFYLCASSSTGGGRETQYFGPGTRLLVL.